A selection of T cell receptor beta chains follows, all from one sample in a study of blood T cell repertoires in COVID-19. Repertoires were generated with immunoSEQ multiplex PCR, while TCRdb's copy carries only in-frame clones and drops some. The data hold just over 95,000 clones, with about nine tenths observed a single time. The sequencing sample was made of peripheral blood. The receptors derive from a man in his sixties with acute or convalescent COVID-19. CDR3s include the opening cysteine and the closing phenylalanine or tryptophan. A D gene is named only where the DNA matches it firmly. For some rows the clone size is stated as once, few or many, or as a class when expanded; others skip it.

V: TRBV3-1/TRBV3-2
D: NA
size: few
J: TRBJ2-3
length: 13
CDR3: CASSFTTRGTQYF
DNA: TGTGCCAGCAGCTTCACGACGCGGGGTACGCAGTATTTT

V: TRBV3-1/TRBV3-2
D: TRBD1
size: NA
J: TRBJ1-2
length: 16
CDR3: CASSQGGGTGAYGYTF
DNA: TGTGCCAGCAGCCAAGGCGGTGGGACAGGGGCCTATGGCTACACCTTC

V: TRBV12-3/TRBV12-4
D: NA
size: NA
J: TRBJ2-7
length: 12
CDR3: CASSLTSYEQYF
DNA: TGTGCCAGCAGCCTCACCAGCTACGAGCAGTACTTC

V: TRBV2
D: TRBD2
size: NA
J: TRBJ2-5
length: 16
CDR3: CASSEMERGGQETQYF
DNA: TGTGCCAGCAGTGAAATGGAGCGGGGGGGCCAAGAGACCCAGTACTTC

V: TRBV5-6
D: TRBD1
size: NA
J: TRBJ1-2
length: 15
CDR3: CASSFRQGFDYGYTF
DNA: TGTGCCAGCAGCTTTCGACAGGGCTTCGACTATGGCTACACCTTC

V: TRBV7-2
D: TRBD2
size: NA
J: TRBJ2-1
length: 16
CDR3: CASSLDNKRGASEQFF
DNA: TGTGCCAGCAGCTTAGATAATAAGCGGGGGGCGAGTGAGCAGTTCTTC

V: TRBV28
D: NA
size: NA
J: TRBJ1-1
length: 15
CDR3: CASTPPSGMNTEAFF
DNA: TGTGCCAGCACCCCGCCCTCGGGAATGAACACTGAAGCTTTCTTT

V: TRBV10-2
D: TRBD1
size: NA
J: TRBJ1-6
length: 17
CDR3: CASSFGQGGGYNSPLHF
DNA: TGCGCCAGCAGCTTTGGACAGGGAGGAGGCTATAATTCACCCCTCCACTTT

V: TRBV6-5
D: TRBD1
size: NA
J: TRBJ1-5
length: 13
CDR3: CASGGGMGQPQHF
DNA: TGTGCCAGTGGAGGGGGCATGGGTCAGCCCCAGCATTTT

V: TRBV12-3/TRBV12-4
D: NA
size: NA
J: TRBJ1-2
length: 13
CDR3: CASSPGRGYGYTF
DNA: TGTGCCAGCAGCCCCGGGAGGGGCTATGGCTACACCTTC

V: TRBV24-1
D: NA
size: NA
J: TRBJ2-1
length: 12
CDR3: CATSGQSNEQFF
DNA: TGTGCCACCAGTGGCCAGTCAAATGAGCAGTTCTTC

V: TRBV6-2/TRBV6-3
D: NA
size: NA
J: TRBJ1-1
length: 15
CDR3: CASSFPPGLNTEAFF
DNA: TGTGCCAGCAGTTTCCCACCAGGGCTGAACACTGAAGCTTTCTTT

V: TRBV6-5
D: TRBD1
size: NA
J: TRBJ1-4
length: 13
CDR3: CASSRQGTEKLFF
DNA: TGTGCCAGCAGCCGACAGGGAACTGAAAAACTGTTTTTT

V: TRBV9
D: NA
size: NA
J: TRBJ1-2
length: 18
CDR3: CASSVDLGARVGEYGYTF
DNA: TGTGCCAGCAGCGTAGATTTGGGGGCAAGGGTTGGAGAGTATGGCTACACCTTC

V: TRBV30
D: NA
size: NA
J: TRBJ1-4
length: 12
CDR3: CASETGARKLFF
DNA: TGTGCCTCCGAGACAGGCGCCCGTAAACTGTTTTTT

V: TRBV18
D: NA
size: NA
J: TRBJ1-1
length: 14
CDR3: CASLVARANTEAFF
DNA: TGTGCCAGTTTGGTGGCCAGGGCTAACACTGAAGCTTTCTTT

V: TRBV6-5
D: TRBD1
size: once
J: TRBJ1-2
length: 15
CDR3: CASSSNDREGDGYTF
DNA: TGTGCCAGCAGTTCTAACGACAGGGAAGGCGATGGCTACACCTTC

V: TRBV5-6
D: NA
size: NA
J: TRBJ2-3
length: 15
CDR3: CASSLITGGVDTQYF
DNA: TGTGCCAGCAGCTTGATCACAGGGGGGGTAGATACGCAGTATTTT

V: TRBV11-3
D: NA
size: NA
J: TRBJ1-6
length: 13
CDR3: CASSLDSYSPLHF
DNA: TGTGCCAGCAGCTTAGACTCCTATTCACCCCTCCACTTT

V: TRBV5-5
D: NA
size: once
J: TRBJ1-1
length: 14
CDR3: CASSLDLANTEAFF
DNA: TGTGCCAGCAGCTTGGACCTGGCGAACACTGAAGCTTTCTTT

V: TRBV3-1/TRBV3-2
D: NA
size: NA
J: TRBJ1-2
length: 12
CDR3: CASSPRGNGYTF
DNA: TGTGCCAGCAGCCCCCGAGGAAATGGCTACACCTTC

V: TRBV7-2
D: TRBD1
size: NA
J: TRBJ1-1
length: 13
CDR3: CASSLQDREEAFF
DNA: TGTGCCAGCAGCTTACAGGACAGGGAAGAAGCTTTCTTT

V: TRBV5-1
D: NA
size: NA
J: TRBJ1-1
length: 12
CDR3: CASGLMNTEAFF
DNA: TGCGCCAGCGGCCTGATGAACACTGAAGCTTTCTTT

V: TRBV5-1
D: NA
size: NA
J: TRBJ2-6
length: 15
CDR3: CASSLESSGANVLTF
DNA: TGCGCCAGCAGCTTGGAATCGTCTGGGGCCAACGTCCTGACTTTC

V: TRBV30
D: TRBD1
size: NA
J: TRBJ1-5
length: 15
CDR3: CAWSVQGASNQPQHF
DNA: TGTGCCTGGAGTGTTCAGGGGGCTAGCAATCAGCCCCAGCATTTT

V: TRBV10-2
D: NA
size: NA
J: TRBJ1-5
length: 13
CDR3: CASSDGEGQPQHF
DNA: TGCGCCAGCAGTGACGGGGAGGGTCAGCCCCAGCATTTT

V: TRBV2
D: NA
size: NA
J: TRBJ1-1
length: 15
CDR3: CASSDGPPLNTEAFF
DNA: TGTGCCAGCAGTGATGGGCCGCCGTTAAACACTGAAGCTTTCTTT

V: TRBV5-1
D: NA
size: NA
J: TRBJ1-1
length: 15
CDR3: CASSLGRGGMTEAFF
DNA: TGCGCCAGCAGCTTGGGACGGGGAGGGATGACTGAAGCTTTCTTT

V: TRBV5-6
D: NA
size: NA
J: TRBJ1-1
length: 13
CDR3: CASSPDMNTEAFF
DNA: TGTGCCAGCAGCCCAGATATGAACACTGAAGCTTTCTTT

V: TRBV18
D: NA
size: NA
J: TRBJ1-1
length: 14
CDR3: CASSPKALNTEAFF
DNA: TGTGCCAGCTCACCAAAAGCTTTGAACACTGAAGCTTTCTTT

V: TRBV5-1
D: NA
size: NA
J: TRBJ1-2
length: 14
CDR3: CASSLDQQGGGYTF
DNA: TGCGCCAGCAGCTTGGACCAACAGGGCGGTGGCTACACCTTC

V: TRBV5-1
D: TRBD1
size: few
J: TRBJ1-2
length: 14
CDR3: CASSKTGDNYGYTF
DNA: TGCGCCAGCAGCAAGACAGGGGATAACTATGGCTACACCTTC

V: TRBV6-5
D: TRBD1
size: NA
J: TRBJ1-1
length: 13
CDR3: CASSSRGSTEAFF
DNA: TGTGCCAGCAGTAGCAGGGGGAGTACTGAAGCTTTCTTT

V: TRBV12-3/TRBV12-4
D: NA
size: once
J: TRBJ1-3
length: 13
CDR3: CASTTDSGNTIYF
DNA: TGTGCCAGCACAACAGACTCTGGAAACACCATATATTTT

V: TRBV5-8
D: TRBD1
size: few
J: TRBJ1-1
length: 17
CDR3: CASSRGLSSFRNTEAFF
DNA: TGTGCCAGCAGCAGGGGGCTTTCTTCTTTCCGGAACACTGAAGCTTTCTTT

V: TRBV28
D: NA
size: once
J: TRBJ1-2
length: 14
CDR3: CASSSGPYNYGYTF
DNA: TGTGCCAGCAGTTCAGGGCCCTATAACTATGGCTACACCTTC

V: TRBV12-3/TRBV12-4
D: NA
size: once
J: TRBJ2-2
length: 13
CDR3: CASRQGSAGELFF
DNA: TGTGCCAGCAGACAGGGAAGTGCCGGGGAGCTGTTTTTT

V: TRBV5-1
D: TRBD2
size: NA
J: TRBJ2-7
length: 13
CDR3: CASSWGGMDEQYF
DNA: TGCGCCAGCAGCTGGGGGGGTATGGACGAGCAGTACTTC

V: TRBV14
D: TRBD1
size: NA
J: TRBJ1-2
length: 16
CDR3: CASSLRTGTGPGGYTF
DNA: TGTGCCAGCAGCCTCCGGACCGGGACAGGGCCAGGCGGCTACACCTTC

V: TRBV11-3
D: TRBD1
size: NA
J: TRBJ1-1
length: 16
CDR3: CASSLGTGGRDTEAFF
DNA: TGTGCCAGCAGCTTGGGGACAGGGGGTAGAGACACTGAAGCTTTCTTT

V: TRBV18
D: TRBD1
size: NA
J: TRBJ2-7
length: 14
CDR3: CASSPRTGVHEQYF
DNA: TGTGCCAGCTCACCACGGACAGGGGTACACGAGCAGTACTTC

V: TRBV6-5
D: NA
size: NA
J: TRBJ1-1
length: 15
CDR3: CASIRGGKRNTEAFF
DNA: TGTGCCAGCATCCGAGGAGGGAAAAGGAACACTGAAGCTTTCTTT

V: TRBV6-5
D: TRBD1
size: NA
J: TRBJ1-2
length: 15
CDR3: CASEAGRGLDYGYTF
DNA: TGTGCCAGCGAGGCCGGCAGGGGGCTTGACTATGGCTACACCTTC

V: TRBV5-1
D: TRBD1
size: NA
J: TRBJ2-1
length: 15
CDR3: CASSSGQGAYNEQFF
DNA: TGCGCCAGCAGCTCGGGACAGGGAGCCTACAATGAGCAGTTCTTC

V: TRBV20-1
D: NA
size: once
J: TRBJ1-2
length: 12
CDR3: CSASSQNYGYTF
DNA: TGCAGTGCTAGTTCCCAAAACTATGGCTACACCTTC

V: TRBV5-8
D: NA
size: NA
J: TRBJ1-1
length: 15
CDR3: CASSSYRVLNTEAFF
DNA: TGTGCCAGCAGCTCCTACAGGGTACTGAACACTGAAGCTTTCTTT

V: TRBV6-5
D: NA
size: NA
J: TRBJ1-3
length: 13
CDR3: CASSSGGARPHPF
DNA: TGTGCCAGCAGTTCTGGGGGGGCCCGGCCCCACCCGTTT

V: TRBV7-2
D: NA
size: few
J: TRBJ1-1
length: 13
CDR3: CASSFQADLEAFF
DNA: TGTGCCAGCAGCTTTCAGGCAGACCTTGAAGCTTTCTTT

V: TRBV12-1
D: NA
size: NA
J: TRBJ1-5
length: 15
CDR3: CASSFEGQRNQPQHF
DNA: TGTGCCAGCAGCTTTGAGGGACAGCGGAACCAGCCCCAGCATTTT

V: TRBV20-1
D: NA
size: NA
J: TRBJ1-2
length: 14
CDR3: CSASRRGSNYGYTF
DNA: TGCAGTGCTAGTCGCAGGGGTTCCAACTATGGCTACACCTTC

V: TRBV12-2
D: NA
size: NA
J: TRBJ2-5
length: 17
CDR3: CASRTGGGTGGWKTQYF
DNA: TGTGCAAGTCGCACAGGGGGTGGGACAGGGGGCTGGAAGACCCAGTACTTC

V: TRBV5-1
D: NA
size: once
J: TRBJ1-1
length: 13
CDR3: CASSLRGNTEAFF
DNA: TGCGCCAGCAGCTTGAGAGGTAATACTGAAGCTTTCTTT

V: TRBV5-1
D: TRBD2
size: NA
J: TRBJ2-5
length: 14
CDR3: CASTLGLAQETQYF
DNA: TGCGCCAGTACGCTTGGACTAGCCCAAGAGACCCAGTACTTC